Sequencing of this TCR beta chain was carried out in a study of CD8 T cells in ankylosing spondylitis. Study outcomes and limitations: Certain motif variants had earlier appeared in reactive arthritis synovial fluid and blood. Relatively rare in peripheral blood, disease-linked clones were also CD8+.

Quantitative 5'-RACE with molecular barcodes generated TCR beta libraries. Each CDR3 protein is one row after TCRdb ran MiXCR on the 5' RACE reads. The sample contains some 46,000 distinct CDR3 sequences, 9.5% to 12% of which appear only once. Germline loops: CDR1 SGHAT, CDR2 FQDESV (reference sequence). V was trimmed by 2 bases and J by 10 bases, leaving 7 bases between them. The length of the CDR3 is 11 residues. This clonotype was observed many times. Its antigen remains unidentified. The TCR sequence derives from a male donor with ankylosing spondylitis or in good health (not recorded which). The chain employs TRBV11-1 and TRBJ2-3; D ambiguous. Sequenced material: blood, either unsorted or a sorted T cell fraction (not recorded which). In DNA form, the CDR3 reads TGTGCCAGCAGCTTAAGAGAGCCGCAGTATTTT. This encodes CASSLREPQYF.